These 21 T cell receptor beta chains were all obtained from the same sample, sequenced in a study of cytomegalovirus exposure and HLA in healthy donors. PCR was performed using 60 Vbeta and 13 Jbeta primers. The data were produced by immunoSEQ multiplex PCR, yet TCRdb's version contains in-frame clones alone and is incomplete. This table has 100,000 to 120,000 clones, around 85% appearing once. Sequencing was performed on PBMCs. Every receptor here comes from a man aged 25-40 years in good health and CMV-seropositive.

As regards this clone: The same CDR3 is also encoded by other DNA sequences in this sample. J is TRBJ2-2 and V is TRBV9; 7 positions match TRBD2. Germline assignment: CDR1 SGDLS and CDR2 YYNGEE. V dropped 0 bases and J dropped 1; count of bases not matched to a gene: 0. The CDR3 runs 15 residues. The CDR3 reads CASSVGGGNTGELFF. The CDR3 region has the DNA TGTGCCAGCAGCGTAGGCGGGGGGAACACCGGGGAGCTGTTTTTT.

This chain joins TRBV6-5 and TRBJ1-1; 10 bases match TRBD1. The CDR3 has 14 residues. Per the germline V gene, CDR1 is MNHEY and CDR2 is SVGAGI. The J segment lost 5 bases and the V segment lost 5 bases, leaving 5 bases of the junction unmatched. CDR3 nucleotide sequence: TGTGCCAGCAGTACCCGGGACAGGGGAACTGAAGCTTTCTTT. It encodes CASSTRDRGTEAFF.

As DNA, the CDR3 is TGTGCCAGCAATCACTACAGGGTTCCAGACACCGGGGAGCTGTTTTTT. This translates into CASNHYRVPDTGELFF. The gene calls are TRBV27 and TRBJ2-2; D perhaps matches TRBD1 (6 bases). V was clipped by 7 bases and J by 3 bases, with 18 bases between them. CDR3 length: 16 residues. Germline values: CDR1 MNHEY, CDR2 SMNVEV (reference sequence).

The V and J genes are TRBV7-2 and TRBJ2-5, with 11 bases identical to TRBD2. The J call is doubtful: the DNA matches TRBJ2-7 better. This CDR3 region has 14 residues. CDR1 is SGHTA and CDR2 is FQGNSA in the germline V gene. As DNA, the CDR3 is TGTGCCAGCAGCTCTGCCGGGACTAGCGGCGAGCAGTACTTC. Its translation: CASSSAGTSGEQYF.

This sequence joins TRBV6-5 and TRBJ1-2; D unresolved. This CDR3 spans 15 amino acids. CDR1 MNHEY and CDR2 SVGAGI come from the germline V gene. Trimming stripped 2 bases from V and 5 bases from J, with 15 bases between. CDR3: CASSYGGGKAYGYTF. CDR3 DNA sequence: TGTGCCAGCAGTTACGGTGGAGGGAAGGCATATGGCTACACCTTC.

The rearrangement links TRBV4-2 to TRBJ2-5; 8 bases agree with TRBD1. This CDR3 contains 17 residues. Losses at the gene ends were 1 base for V and 0 bases for J; bases not matched to a gene: 7. Germline V lookup: CDR1 LGHNA, CDR2 YNFKEQ. CDR3 DNA sequence: TGTGCCAGCAGCCAAGTGTCTCAACAGGGGGACCAAGAGACCCAGTACTTC. As protein: CASSQVSQQGDQETQYF.

This clone came up once. This chain joins TRBV5-8 and TRBJ1-4, with 8 bases that match TRBD1. The germline V gene encodes CDR1 SGHTS and CDR2 YDEGEE. V shed 4 bases, J shed 7 bases, and the junction held 9 bases outside the gene matches. This CDR3 is built from 15 residues. The CDR3 DNA follows: TGTGCCAGCAGCCCGGGACAGGAGGGGGGTGAAAAACTGTTTTTT. This sequence encodes CASSPGQEGGEKLFF.

The chain recombines TRBV6-6 with TRBJ2-7; no clear D. CDR1 is MNHNY, CDR2 SVGAGI, per germline (reference sequence). V lost 5 bases and J 7 bases, leaving 21 bases between the germline ends. The CDR3 is 15 amino acids. CDR3 loop: CASSPTSGQPWEQYF. DNA for the CDR3: TGTGCCAGCAGTCCCACGAGTGGGCAGCCCTGGGAGCAGTACTTC.

The V and J genes are TRBV27 and TRBJ1-1; 9 nucleotides line up with TRBD1. CDR1 MNHEY and CDR2 SMNVEV come from the germline V gene (reference sequence). V dropped 4 bases and J dropped 1; count of bases not matched to a gene: 1. This CDR3 has 14 amino acids. The CDR3 loop reads CASSWGQGNTEAFF. In DNA form, the CDR3 reads TGTGCCAGCAGTTGGGGACAGGGGAACACTGAAGCTTTCTTT.

This chain joins TRBV19 and TRBJ2-7; TRBD1 matches 8 bases. This CDR3 is built from 14 residues. V shed 4 bases, J shed 7 bases, and the junction held 9 bases outside the gene matches. Germline V gives CDR1 LNHDA, CDR2 SQIVND (reference sequence). The CDR3 spells CASSTSGQGREQYF. Written as DNA, the CDR3 is TGTGCCAGTAGTACTTCCGGACAGGGAAGGGAGCAGTACTTC.

This rearrangement joins TRBV7-9 to TRBJ2-4; 8 nucleotides line up with TRBD1. Germline trimming cut 5 bases from V and 6 bases from J; bases unmatched to any gene: 6. The germline gives CDR1 SEHNR, CDR2 FQNEAQ (reference sequence). The CDR3 length is 14 residues. The CDR3 here is CASSPGTGGNIQYF. The CDR3 bases are TGTGCCAGCAGCCCCGGCACAGGGGGAAACATTCAGTACTTC.

V gene TRBV7-9 combines with J gene TRBJ2-5, with 10 bases that match TRBD1. This CDR3 contains 15 residues. CDR1 and CDR2 (germline): SEHNR, FQNEAQ (reference sequence). V lost 6 bases to trimming and J lost 2 bases; unmatched junction nucleotides: 6. In DNA, the CDR3 is TGTGCCAGCAGTCGTGGACAGGGGGAACAAGAGACCCAGTACTTC. It is translated as CASSRGQGEQETQYF.

The chain joins TRBV23-1 to TRBJ1-2; D remains ambiguous. TRBV23-1 is an ORF, and what it does is uncertain. The length of the CDR3 is 12 residues. V lost 5 bases, J lost 8 bases, and 12 bases lay in between. The CDR3 region is CASSSRQEGYTF. The CDR3 coding sequence is TGCGCCAGCAGTAGTCGACAAGAAGGCTACACCTTC.

The CDR3: CASSTGTSGGTPYEQYF. CDR3 coding DNA: TGTGCCAGCAGCACAGGGACTAGCGGGGGCACCCCCTACGAGCAGTACTTC. The chain links TRBV7-9 to TRBJ2-7; 14 bases are a match to TRBD2. Germline trimming cut 5 bases from V and 2 bases from J; bases unmatched to any gene: 8. The CDR3 is made up of 17 amino acids. CDR1 and CDR2 from the germline V gene are SEHNR and FQNEAQ (reference sequence).

This clone has just a few counts. J is TRBJ1-1 and V is TRBV5-4; D gene ambiguous. Germline V gene data show CDR1 as SGHNT and CDR2 as YYREEE (reference sequence). V lost 4 bases and J lost 1, with 11 bases in between. This CDR3 has 14 amino acids. DNA for the CDR3: TGTGCCAGCAGCCTGAGGGCAGGGAACACTGAAGCTTTCTTT. The encoded protein is CASSLRAGNTEAFF.

The V call is TRBV7-6, the J call TRBJ1-3; TRBD1 might be the D (5 bases). Germline values: CDR1 SGHVS, CDR2 FNYEAQ. This CDR3 has 17 amino acids. The V gene lost 1 base and the J gene lost 0 bases, with 13 bases spanning the gap. The CDR3 spells CASSLGVWGPSGNTIYF. For the CDR3, the DNA is TGTGCCAGCAGCTTAGGAGTGTGGGGCCCCTCTGGAAACACCATATATTTT.

The chain links TRBV2 to TRBJ1-3, with 8 bases fitting TRBD1. The junction had 4 bases not matched to a gene; V was cut back by 6 bases and J by 0 bases. Germline V gives CDR1 SNHLY, CDR2 FYNNEI. The CDR3 extends over 15 amino acids. In DNA form, the CDR3 reads TGTGCCAGCAGCAAGGACAGGGACTCTGGAAACACCATATATTTT. It codes for CASSKDRDSGNTIYF.

The V and J genes are TRBV2 and TRBJ1-2; the match to TRBD1 covers 10 bases. Germline assignment: CDR1 SNHLY and CDR2 FYNNEI. Germline trimming cut 6 bases from V and 7 bases from J; bases unmatched to any gene: 14. This CDR3 has 16 residues. Here the CDR3 reads CASSPTKGQGTSGYTF. The DNA for the CDR3 is TGTGCCAGCAGCCCGACCAAGGGACAGGGGACGAGTGGCTACACCTTC.

This clone has a single count. The chain carries TRBV5-1 and TRBJ2-5; no clear D. The CDR3 sequence is 14 residues long. V was cut by 3 bases and J by 4 bases, with 13 bases left in between. The V gene's germline CDR1 is SGHRS and CDR2 YFSETQ. The CDR3 protein is CASSYSSTAETQYF. DNA for the CDR3: TGCGCCAGCAGCTACAGCTCAACAGCAGAGACCCAGTACTTC.

The chain recombines TRBV15 with TRBJ1-5; D may be TRBD1 (5 bases). This CDR3 spans 15 amino acids. V was shortened by 5 bases and J by 6 bases, with 17 bases between the two germline ends. Germline lookup yields CDR1 LNHNV and CDR2 YYDKDF (reference sequence). CDR3 sequence: CATSGYSGLVQPQHF. In DNA form, the CDR3 reads TGTGCCACCAGCGGATATTCAGGGTTGGTTCAGCCCCAGCATTTT.

This rearrangement joins TRBV5-5 to TRBJ1-1, with a possible D match to TRBD1 (5 bases). V dropped 4 bases and J dropped 5 bases, with 21 bases sitting between them. CDR1 and CDR2 from the germline V gene are SGHKS and YYEKEE (reference sequence). The CDR3 totals 16 residues. The CDR3 protein is CASSPLPGEGRTEAFF. DNA of the CDR3: TGTGCCAGCAGCCCACTCCCGGGGGAGGGGCGTACTGAAGCTTTCTTT. Together with reference TRBV5-5 and TRBJ1-1, the CDR3 gives the full variable domain: DAGVTQSPTHLIKTRGQQVTLRCSPISGHKSVSWYQQVLGQGPQFIFQYYEKEERGRGNFPDRFSARQFPNYSSELNVNALLLGDSALYLCASSPLPGEGRTEAFFGQGTRLTVV.